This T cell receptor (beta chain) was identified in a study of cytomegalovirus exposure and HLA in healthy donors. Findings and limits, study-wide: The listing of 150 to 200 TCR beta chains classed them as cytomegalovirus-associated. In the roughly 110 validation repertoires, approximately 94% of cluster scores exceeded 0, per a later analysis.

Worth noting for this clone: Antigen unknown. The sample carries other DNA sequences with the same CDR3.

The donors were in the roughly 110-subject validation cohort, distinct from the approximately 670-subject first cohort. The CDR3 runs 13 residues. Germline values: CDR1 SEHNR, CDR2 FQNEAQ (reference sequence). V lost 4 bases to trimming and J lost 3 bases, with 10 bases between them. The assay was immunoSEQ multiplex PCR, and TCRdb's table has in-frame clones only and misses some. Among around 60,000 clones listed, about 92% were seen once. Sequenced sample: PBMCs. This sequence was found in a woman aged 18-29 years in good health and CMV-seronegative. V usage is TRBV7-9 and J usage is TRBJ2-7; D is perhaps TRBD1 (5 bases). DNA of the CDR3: TGTGCCAGCAGCTCCGGTGACAGCTACGAGCAGTACTTC. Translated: CASSSGDSYEQYF.